The sequence of this T cell receptor beta chain was determined in a study of cytomegalovirus exposure and HLA in healthy donors (dated by TCRdb to 2015 to 2018). Broadly, across the study: A later analysis indicated that the 95 to 150 validation repertoires were generated on the platform also employed for the 666 repertoires of the first cohort. Besides the first cohort of some 670 subjects, a separate validation cohort made up of 95 to 150 different subjects was used. To predict cytomegalovirus infection status, the study combined high-throughput TCR immunosequencing, statistical association of individual TCRs with disease status, and machine learning. The study aimed to test whether signatures of past pathogen exposure could be identified by cataloging public T cell receptors. What the study reported, not specific to this receptor: While some public TCRs were present in many individuals, most TCR sequences turned up only very rarely across donors. In vitro tests confirmed that a few of the cytomegalovirus-associated TCR beta chains recognize cytomegalovirus antigens. A later analysis lacked HLA typing for the validation cohort, so it scored co-occurrence in that cohort across all 120 repertoires. The study listed 164 TCR beta chains as associated with cytomegalovirus. The classifier was reported to diagnose cytomegalovirus status with high specificity and sensitivity in both the original cohort and the validation cohort. Subsequent analysis determined that TCRs grouped into clusters in the first cohort also showed a tendency toward co-occurrence across the roughly 110 validation repertoires, and 94% of cluster scores exceeded 0. The authors suggested that the approach could potentially be extended to other disease states and immunological phenotypes.

As for this clone: What antigen it recognizes has not been identified. Base-call qualities are not available, and no considerably larger clone is one nucleotide away.

Libraries were built with the immunoSEQ multiplex PCR assay. The study's processing was this. To diagnose cytomegalovirus status from the catalog of TCR beta chain sequences, a statistical classification framework was built. The clones in this table, taken by TCRdb from immuneACCESS, are in-frame only. Not every clone is retained; where verified, under half of the shortfall comes from an unresolved V gene, and the cause of the rest is unknown. V, J and clone size are taken as reported in that table, and D and trimming were inferred from the DNA itself. The sample table lists about 79,000 clones, 93% of them with a count of one. The top ten hold 3.5% to 4% of the sample. A distance of 7 bases separates the germline ends of V and J, which lose 3 bases and 4 bases respectively. The CDR3, from cysteine to phenylalanine, totals 12 residues. The retained sequence is limited to the CDR3, 36 bases, with the frame set at the first base. Per the germline V gene, SGHTA is the CDR1 and FQGNSA is the CDR2.

The donors belonged to the validation cohort of about 120 subjects, which was separate from the approximately 660-subject first cohort. The clonotype comes from a woman aged 25 to 45 in good health and CMV-seronegative. The specimen sequenced was PBMCs. The rearranged chain carries TRBV7-2 and TRBJ2-7, with the D gene not clear enough to name. The CDR3 amino acid sequence is: CASSFLSYEQYF. Read as DNA, the sequence is TGTGCCAGCAGCTTTTTGTCATACGAGCAGTACTTC.